These T cell receptor beta chains were read from a single sample in a study of T cell responses to AZD1222 COVID-19 vaccine. Data came from immunoSEQ multiplex PCR; TCRdb stores just in-frame clones and leaves some out. This sample yields more than 70,000 clones, of which roughly 90% are seen a single time; approximately 30% belongs to the top ten. Source: peripheral blood, taken 28 days after the second AZD1222 dose. Receptors were obtained from an adult who received the AZD1222 COVID-19 vaccine. CDR3s leave out the opening cysteine and the closing phenylalanine or tryptophan.

v_call cdr3_aa
TRBV5-1 ASSFWVKGTYEQY
TRBV11-2 ASTPRLAGLAGELF
TRBV6-4 AGRTGPTEAF
TRBV5-1 ASSTDRVPDTQY
TRBV5-1 ASSLDGNYGYT
TRBV7-3 ASSSSGTGYEQF
TRBV6-2/TRBV6-3 ASSPRLAELYWNEQF
TRBV4-3 ASSQRWEEGEKLF
TRBV6-5 ASSYSRQGNNEQY
TRBV3-1/TRBV3-2 ASSPDSLVLT
TRBV6-2/TRBV6-3 ASSYAGARDTQY
TRBV4-2 ASSQEGSSTEAF
TRBV28 ASSPHFPGQPQH
TRBV25-1 ASSQQGASRNTIY
TRBV4-1 ASSQLAGSYEQY
TRBV7-9 ASSSGRRLAGNTIY
TRBV12-3/TRBV12-4 ASSLAENEKLF
TRBV28 ASSFGGEPGSGNTIY
TRBV15 ATSRDATANQPQH
TRBV18 ASSPRLAGGPRDEQF